The clone carrying this T cell receptor beta chain has at least ten counts. Its antigen is not identified. This record belongs to a study of tumor-infiltrating lymphocytes in primary liver carcinoma. Study context: Samples returned roughly 3.5 to 8 million productive TCRbeta reads each. Read depth did not differ significantly between tissue types.

Overall study results and limits: Only about 7.5-24% of top clones occurred in every one of the five tumor regions. Blood's top-250-clone fraction was significantly lower than that of tumors (p = 0.039).

Researchers generated TCR beta cDNA from around 0.55 ug of total RNA, relying on a constant-region primer. Libraries for TCR beta were built through three nested multiplex PCR rounds, which together made up a slightly modified ARM-PCR procedure. The first two PCR rounds used TRBV1-TRBV30 forward primers with a C-beta reverse primer, nine to eleven cycles each. One entry per CDR3 protein, called by TCRdb with MiXCR from the multiplex PCR reads. The sample carries about 26,000 distinct CDR3 sequences, approximately 78% recorded once. Without any cell sorting, roughly 18-31 mg of bulk tissue yielded co-extracted RNA and DNA. Samples were taken from five separate regions (per tumor). This CDR3 has 15 residues. The germline CDR1 and CDR2 sequences are SGHVS and FQNEAQ. Trimming took off 6 bases at V and 0 bases at J, with 12 bases between the two ends.

Sequencing input: liver tumor tissue from sampling region 3. This sample's subset: tumor region T3, left-lateral pole. V and J are TRBV7-8 and TRBJ1-3; D is ambiguous. The clonotype was recovered from a man between 35 and 55 years old with primary liver carcinoma and hepatitis B virus infection. The CDR3 coding sequence is TGTGCCAGCAGAAGCGACACGTACTCTGGAAACACCATATATTTT. It is translated as CASRSDTYSGNTIYF.